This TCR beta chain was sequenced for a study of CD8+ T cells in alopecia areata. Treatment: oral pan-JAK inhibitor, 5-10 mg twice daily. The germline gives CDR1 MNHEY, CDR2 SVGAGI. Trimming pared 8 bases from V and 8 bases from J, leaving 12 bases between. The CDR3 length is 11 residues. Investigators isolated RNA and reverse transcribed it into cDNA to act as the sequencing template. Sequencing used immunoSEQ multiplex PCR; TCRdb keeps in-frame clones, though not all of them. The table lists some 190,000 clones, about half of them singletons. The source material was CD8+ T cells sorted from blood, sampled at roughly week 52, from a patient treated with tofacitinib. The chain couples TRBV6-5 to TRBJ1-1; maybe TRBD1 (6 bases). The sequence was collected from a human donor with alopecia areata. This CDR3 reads CASERGFEAFF. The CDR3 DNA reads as TGTGCCAGCGAGAGGGGGTTCGAAGCTTTCTTT.